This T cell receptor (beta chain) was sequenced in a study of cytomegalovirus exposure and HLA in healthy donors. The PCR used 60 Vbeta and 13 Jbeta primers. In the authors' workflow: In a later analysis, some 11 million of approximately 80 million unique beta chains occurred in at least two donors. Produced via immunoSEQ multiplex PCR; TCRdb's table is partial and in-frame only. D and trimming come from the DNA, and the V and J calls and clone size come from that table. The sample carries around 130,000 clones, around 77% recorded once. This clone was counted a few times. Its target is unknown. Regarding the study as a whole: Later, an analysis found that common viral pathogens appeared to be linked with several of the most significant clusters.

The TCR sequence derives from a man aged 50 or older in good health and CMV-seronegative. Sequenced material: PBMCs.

The DNA for the CDR3 is TGCGCCAGCAGCATAACAAGCTCCTACAATGAGCAGTTCTTC. It yields the protein CASSITSSYNEQFF. J is TRBJ2-1 and V is TRBV5-1; D gene ambiguous. CDR1 and CDR2 (germline): SGHRS, YFSETQ. Between the trimmed V and J ends, which lost 4 bases and 0 bases, there was a span of 8 bases. This CDR3 contains 14 residues. The full variable domain, completed using reference TRBV5-1 and TRBJ2-1, is KAGVTQTPRYLIKTRGQQVTLSCSPISGHRSVSWYQQTPGQGLQFLFEYFSETQRNKGNFPGRFSGRQFSNSRSEMNVSTLELGDSALYLCASSITSSYNEQFFGPGTRLTVL.